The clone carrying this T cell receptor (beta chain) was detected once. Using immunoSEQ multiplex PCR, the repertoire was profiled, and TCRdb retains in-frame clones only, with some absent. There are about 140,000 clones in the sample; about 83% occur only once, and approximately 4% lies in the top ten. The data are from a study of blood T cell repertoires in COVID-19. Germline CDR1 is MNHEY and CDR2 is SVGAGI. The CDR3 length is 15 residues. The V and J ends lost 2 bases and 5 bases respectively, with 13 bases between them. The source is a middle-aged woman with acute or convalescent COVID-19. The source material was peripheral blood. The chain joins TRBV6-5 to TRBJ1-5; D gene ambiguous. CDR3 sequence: CASSYDGGSDQPQHF. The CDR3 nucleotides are TGTGCCAGCAGTTACGACGGCGGCTCAGATCAGCCCCAGCATTTT.